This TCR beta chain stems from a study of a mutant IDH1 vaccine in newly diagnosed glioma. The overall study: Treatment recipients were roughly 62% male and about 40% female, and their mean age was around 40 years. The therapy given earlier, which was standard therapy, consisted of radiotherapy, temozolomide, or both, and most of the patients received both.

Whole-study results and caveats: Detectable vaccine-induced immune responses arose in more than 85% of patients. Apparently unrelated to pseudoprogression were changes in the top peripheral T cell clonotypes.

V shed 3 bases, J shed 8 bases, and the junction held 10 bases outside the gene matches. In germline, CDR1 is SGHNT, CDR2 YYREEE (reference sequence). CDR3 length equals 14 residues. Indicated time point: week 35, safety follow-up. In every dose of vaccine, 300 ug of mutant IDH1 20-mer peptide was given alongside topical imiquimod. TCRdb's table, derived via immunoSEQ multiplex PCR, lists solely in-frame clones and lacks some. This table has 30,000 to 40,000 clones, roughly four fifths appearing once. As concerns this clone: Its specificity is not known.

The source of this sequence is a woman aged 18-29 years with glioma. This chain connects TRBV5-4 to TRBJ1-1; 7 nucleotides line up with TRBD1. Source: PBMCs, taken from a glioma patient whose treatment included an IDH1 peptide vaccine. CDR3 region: CASSSKRQGLEAFF. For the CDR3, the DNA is TGTGCCAGCAGCTCCAAACGACAGGGCCTCGAAGCTTTCTTT.